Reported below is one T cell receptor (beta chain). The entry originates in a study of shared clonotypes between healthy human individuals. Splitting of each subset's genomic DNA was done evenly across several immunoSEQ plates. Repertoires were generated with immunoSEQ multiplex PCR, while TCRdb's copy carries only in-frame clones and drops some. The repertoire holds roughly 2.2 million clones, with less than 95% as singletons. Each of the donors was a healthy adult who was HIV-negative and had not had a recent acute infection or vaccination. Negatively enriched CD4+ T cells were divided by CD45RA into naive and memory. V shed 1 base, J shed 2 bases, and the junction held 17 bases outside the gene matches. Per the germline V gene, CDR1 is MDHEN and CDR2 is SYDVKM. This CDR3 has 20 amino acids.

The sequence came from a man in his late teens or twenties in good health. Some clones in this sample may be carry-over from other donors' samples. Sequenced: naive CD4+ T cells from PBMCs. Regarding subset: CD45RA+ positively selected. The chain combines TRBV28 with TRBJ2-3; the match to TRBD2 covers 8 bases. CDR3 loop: CASSLYGRWGSSGDTDTQYF. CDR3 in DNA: TGTGCCAGCAGTTTATACGGACGATGGGGTAGTAGCGGGGACACAGATACGCAGTATTTT.